Presented here are 10 T cell receptor beta chains from one specimen sequenced in a study of T cells in Graves' hyperthyroidism and ophthalmopathy. Template material for amplifying TCR beta CDR3 regions consisted of RNA transcripts. Researchers ran a first-round RT-PCR on the TCR CDR3 using the HTBI primer set. TCRdb re-analysed the multiplex PCR reads in MiXCR, keeping a single row per CDR3 protein. The data contain around 350,000 distinct CDR3 sequences, approximately 14% of them singletons. Source material: blood. Every receptor here comes from a woman aged 55 to 70 with Graves' ophthalmopathy.

The sample holds many counts of this clonotype. The chain has TRBV3-1 and TRBJ1-1; no clear D. CDR1 is LGHDT and CDR2 is YNNKEL in the germline V gene (reference sequence). This CDR3 contains 12 residues. With 2 bases removed from V and 7 bases from J, the gap between germline ends came to 8 bases. CDR3 nucleotide sequence: TGTGCCAGCAGCCAATTGGTAGGTGAAGCTTTCTTT. Translated: CASSQLVGEAFF.

This sequence joins TRBV19 and TRBJ2-5; weak D call: TRBD2 (6 bases). Per the germline V gene, CDR1 is LNHDA and CDR2 is SQIVND (reference sequence). V shed 4 bases and J shed 4 bases, with 22 bases lying between them. The CDR3 has 17 amino acids. The CDR3 here is CASSTRLDLRFGETQYF. The CDR3 DNA follows: TGTGCCAGTAGTACCCGACTAGATCTCCGTTTCGGAGAGACCCAGTACTTC.

This clonotype was seen repeatedly, ten times or more. The rearrangement joins TRBV29-1 to TRBJ2-7; D might be TRBD2 (5 bases). V lost 3 bases to trimming and J lost 7 bases, with 13 bases between them. This CDR3 is 12 amino acids long. Germline V CDR1 and CDR2: SQVTM, ANQGSEA. DNA of the CDR3: TGCAGCGTTGATACGGGATCGCGGGAGCAGTACTTC. This gives the protein CSVDTGSREQYF.

In this sample, this clonotype turned up a few times. The V call is TRBV12-5, the J call TRBJ2-2; a possible D gene is TRBD2 (7 bases). Germline V CDR1 and CDR2: LGHNT, FRNRAP. V was pared by 11 bases and J by 4 bases, with 17 bases between. The CDR3 spans 14 residues. CDR3 sequence reads: CAGSGGEPTGELFF. The CDR3 DNA follows: TGTGCTGGCTCGGGGGGCGAACCCACCGGGGAGCTGTTTTTT. Variable domain in full (rest from reference TRBV12-5 and TRBJ2-2): DARVTQTPRHKVTEMGQEVTMRCQPILGHNTVFWYRQTMMQGLELLAYFRNRAPLDDSGMPKDRFSAEMPDATLATLKIQPSEPRDSAVYFCAGSGGEPTGELFFGEGSRLTVL.

This clonotype came up a few times. The V gene is TRBV9, the J gene TRBJ1-2, with 10 bases identical to TRBD1. V lost 4 bases, J lost 4 bases, and 7 bases stayed unmatched. The CDR3 has 15 residues. Germline loops: CDR1 SGDLS, CDR2 YYNGEE. CDR3 amino acids: CASSPRDRGFYGYTF. The CDR3, as DNA: TGTGCCAGCAGCCCCCGGGACAGGGGTTTCTATGGCTACACCTTC.

This clonotype was detected ten times or more. This chain uses TRBV3-1 with TRBJ2-7; a weak D match, TRBD2 (5 bases). Germline loops: CDR1 LGHDT, CDR2 YNNKEL (reference sequence). Trimming removed 1 base at V and 7 bases at J, with 14 bases between. The CDR3 sequence is 14 residues long. The CDR3 region has the DNA TGTGCCAGCAGCCAAGTGGTCCAATCGGGGGAGCAGTACTTC. It translates to CASSQVVQSGEQYF.

The table lists this clonotype with many counts. The chain couples TRBV3-1 to TRBJ2-5; D might be TRBD2 (6 bases). The CDR3 is made up of 15 amino acids. Germline CDR1 reads LGHDT; CDR2 reads YNNKEL (reference sequence). Trimming took off 0 bases at V and 6 bases at J, with 14 bases between the two ends. This chain's CDR3 is CASSQEGTLAKTQYF. Here the CDR3 DNA reads TGTGCCAGCAGCCAAGAGGGGACCCTAGCGAAGACCCAGTACTTC.

The V gene is TRBV18, the J gene TRBJ2-7; D might be TRBD1 (6 bases). Deletions cut 9 bases from V and 4 bases from J, with 13 bases between. The CDR3 is 12 amino acids. CDR1 and CDR2 (germline): KGHSH, LQKENI. The CDR3 loop is CASTIQGYEQYF. The CDR3 DNA follows: TGTGCCAGTACAATACAGGGATACGAGCAGTACTTC.

This clonotype was recorded many times. The chain couples TRBV5-1 to TRBJ2-3; D tentatively fits TRBD1 or TRBD2 (5 bases each). The CDR3 loop spans 16 amino acids. Between the trimmed V and J ends, which lost 5 bases and 5 bases, there was a span of 21 bases. The germline V gene encodes CDR1 SGHRS and CDR2 YFSETQ. CDR3 sequence reads: CASSMRLEGRLDTQYF. The CDR3 DNA follows: TGCGCCAGCAGTATGCGCCTAGAGGGGCGCTTAGATACGCAGTATTTT.

This clonotype showed up just a few times. The chain recombines TRBV7-9 with TRBJ1-4; TRBD1 agrees at 7 bases. The CDR3 has 16 residues. V was clipped by 3 bases and J by 7 bases; unmatched bases: 11. The germline V gene encodes CDR1 SEHNR and CDR2 FQNEAQ (reference sequence). CDR3 protein: CASSLDKDRLSEKLFF. CDR3 nucleotides: TGTGCCAGCAGCTTGGATAAGGACAGGTTGTCTGAAAAACTGTTTTTT.